What follows describes a single T cell receptor (beta chain). The CDR3 has 13 residues. Trimming stripped 7 bases from V and 4 bases from J, with 14 bases between. Germline assignment: CDR1 SQVTM and CDR2 ANQGSEA. These data originate in a study of T cells in Graves' hyperthyroidism and ophthalmopathy. Study background: The blood sample was taken at first diagnosis, before treatment began.

What was amplified from RNA transcripts were TCR beta CDR3 regions. First-round RT-PCR targeting the TCR CDR3 was performed with the HTBI primer set. TCRdb recomputed calls from the multiplex PCR reads with MiXCR, one row per CDR3 protein. The table has about 400,000 distinct CDR3 sequences, 11% to 15% seen once; the top ten hold 25% to 30%. For ophthalmopathy patients, the Clinical Activity Score was at least 3 and the NOSPECS grade at least 4; duration was under 3 months. This receptor was taken from a man aged 50-59 years with Graves' ophthalmopathy. V and J are TRBV29-1 and TRBJ1-5; the D is unclear. The specimen was blood. CDR3 sequence reads: CSAGEGRNQPQHF. The CDR3 nucleotides read TGCAGCGCTGGAGAAGGACGGAATCAGCCCCAGCATTTT. Filled out from reference TRBV29-1 and TRBJ1-5, the complete variable domain reads SAVISQKPSRDICQRGTSLTIQCQVDSQVTMMFWYRQQPGQSLTLIATANQGSEATYESGFVIDKFPISRPNLTFSTLTVSNMSPEDSSIYLCSAGEGRNQPQHFGDGTRLSIL.